A selection of T cell receptor beta chains follows, all from one sample in a study of OX40 agonist ivuxolimab in advanced cancers. Clones were sequenced by immunoSEQ multiplex PCR, and TCRdb holds only the in-frame ones, with some missing. The table shows about 92,000 clones, with more than 85% occurring only once. The material sequenced was CD4+ or CD8+ T cells sorted from blood, taken in a trial of the OX40 agonist ivuxolimab. Receptors originate from an adult with an advanced solid tumor such as melanoma, head and neck, liver or kidney cancer. Both conserved end residues are trimmed from each CDR3.

v_gene	j_gene	len	CDR3aa
TRBV2	TRBJ2-5	10	ASGPGGETQY
TRBV5-1	TRBJ2-1	16	ASSLSRGGSTMSSSQF
TRBV5-1	TRBJ2-6	15	ASSLGLAPSGANVLT
TRBV18	TRBJ2-5	13	ASSPQDRGRETQY
TRBV28	TRBJ2-4	14	ASSLLRGVAKNIQY
TRBV28	TRBJ2-1	14	ASRVGASGPYNEQF
TRBV27	TRBJ2-1	16	ASSFRAVWRESYNEQF
TRBV6-5	TRBJ2-7	12	ASSKSTGAYEQY
TRBV7-9	TRBJ2-7	11	ASSLSGNYEQY
TRBV19	TRBJ2-3	13	ASRRREGQSDTQY
TRBV6-5	TRBJ1-2	11	ASSSDRVYGYT
TRBV19	TRBJ1-6	13	ASSRDRTLNSPLH
TRBV11-2	TRBJ2-7	14	ASSLDPASGLYEQY
TRBV6-6	TRBJ2-7	12	ASSYSVLRDEQY
TRBV6-4	TRBJ2-3	13	ASSEGLGVTDTQY
TRBV18	TRBJ1-1	13	ASSQYGTGPRRAF
TRBV28	TRBJ2-5	10	ASSSGLAGAY
TRBV7-2	TRBJ1-2	13	ASSLDGGSHYGYT
TRBV4-2	TRBJ1-5	13	ASSQDDGTEQPQH
TRBV7-9	TRBJ2-5	10	ASSVGFVTQY
TRBV19	TRBJ1-5	11	ASRDRGNQPQH
TRBV4-1	TRBJ2-7	12	ASSQDRGAYEQY
TRBV7-9	TRBJ2-1	14	ASSFRDRSSYNEQF
TRBV18	TRBJ2-2	11	ASSPRGAGELF
TRBV18	TRBJ2-1	15	ASSPLTTSGTYNEQF
TRBV30	TRBJ2-5	10	AWSRQEETQY
TRBV9	TRBJ2-7	13	ASSPRLAGGPEQY
TRBV5-1	TRBJ1-1	9	ASSLGIVAF
TRBV4-1	TRBJ2-2	13	ASSQEEANTGELF
TRBV2	TRBJ1-4	13	ASRPTGGDNEKLF
TRBV5-4	TRBJ2-5	14	ASSAGTSAKQETQY
TRBV25-1	TRBJ1-4	11	ASRQASNEKLF